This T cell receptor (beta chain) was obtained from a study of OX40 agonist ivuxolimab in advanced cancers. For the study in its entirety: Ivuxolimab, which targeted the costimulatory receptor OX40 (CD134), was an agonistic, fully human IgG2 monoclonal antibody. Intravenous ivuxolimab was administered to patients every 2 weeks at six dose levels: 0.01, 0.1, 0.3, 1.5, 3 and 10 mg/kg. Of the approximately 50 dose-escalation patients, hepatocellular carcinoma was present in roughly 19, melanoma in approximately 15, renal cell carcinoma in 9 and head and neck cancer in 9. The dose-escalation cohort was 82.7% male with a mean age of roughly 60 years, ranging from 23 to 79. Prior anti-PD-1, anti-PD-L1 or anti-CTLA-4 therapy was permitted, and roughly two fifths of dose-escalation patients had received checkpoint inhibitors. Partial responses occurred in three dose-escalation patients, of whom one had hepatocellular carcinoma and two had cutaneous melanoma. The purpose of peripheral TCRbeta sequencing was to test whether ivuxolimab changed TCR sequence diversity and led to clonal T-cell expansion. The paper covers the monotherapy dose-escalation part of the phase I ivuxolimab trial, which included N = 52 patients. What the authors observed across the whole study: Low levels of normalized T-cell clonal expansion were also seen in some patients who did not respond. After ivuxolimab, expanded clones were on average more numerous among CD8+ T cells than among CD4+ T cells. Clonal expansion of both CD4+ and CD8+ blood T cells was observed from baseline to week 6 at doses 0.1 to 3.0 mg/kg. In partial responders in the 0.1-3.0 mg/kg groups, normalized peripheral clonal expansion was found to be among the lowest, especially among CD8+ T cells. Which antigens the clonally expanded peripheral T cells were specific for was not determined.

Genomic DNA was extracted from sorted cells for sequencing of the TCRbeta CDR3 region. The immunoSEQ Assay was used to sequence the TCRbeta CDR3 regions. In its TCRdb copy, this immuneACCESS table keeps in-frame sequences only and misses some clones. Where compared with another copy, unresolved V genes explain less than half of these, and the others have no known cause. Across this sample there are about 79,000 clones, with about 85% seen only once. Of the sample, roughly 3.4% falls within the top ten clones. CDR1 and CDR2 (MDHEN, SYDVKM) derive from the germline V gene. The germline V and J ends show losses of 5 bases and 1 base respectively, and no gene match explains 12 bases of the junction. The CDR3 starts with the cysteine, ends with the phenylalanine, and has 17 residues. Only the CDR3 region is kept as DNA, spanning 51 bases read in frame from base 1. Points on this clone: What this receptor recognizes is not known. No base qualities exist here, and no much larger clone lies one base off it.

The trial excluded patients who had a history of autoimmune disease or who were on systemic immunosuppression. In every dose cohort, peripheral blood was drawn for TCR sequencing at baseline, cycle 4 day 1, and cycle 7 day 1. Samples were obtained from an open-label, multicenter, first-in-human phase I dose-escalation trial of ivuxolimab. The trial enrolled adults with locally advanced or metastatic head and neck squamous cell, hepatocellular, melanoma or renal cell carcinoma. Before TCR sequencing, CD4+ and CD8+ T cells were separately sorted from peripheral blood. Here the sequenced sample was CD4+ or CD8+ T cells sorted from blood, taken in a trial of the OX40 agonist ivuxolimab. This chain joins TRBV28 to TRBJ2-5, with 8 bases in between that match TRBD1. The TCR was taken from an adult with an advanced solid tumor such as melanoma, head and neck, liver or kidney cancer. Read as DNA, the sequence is TGTGCCAGCAGTACCCAGGTAACAGGGGGTTTCCAAGAGACCCAGTACTTC. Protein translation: CASSTQVTGGFQETQYF. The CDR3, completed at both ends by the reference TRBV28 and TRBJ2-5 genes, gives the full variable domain DVKVTQSSRYLVKRTGEKVFLECVQDMDHENMFWYRQDPGLGLRLIYFSYDVKMKEKGDIPEGYSVSREKKERFSLILESASTNQTSMYLCASSTQVTGGFQETQYFGPGTRLLVL.